This T cell receptor beta chain was recovered during a study of CD8+ T cells in alopecia areata. Germline CDR1 and CDR2: SGHVS and FNYEAQ. The V and J ends lost 1 base and 5 bases respectively, with 12 bases between them. This CDR3 is built from 14 residues. cDNA serving as the sequencing template came from extracted, reverse transcribed RNA. Assay used: immunoSEQ multiplex PCR; TCRdb lists only in-frame clones, some missing. This sample carries around 200,000 clones, roughly 59% of them seen once, and the ten largest clones take 1.5% to 2%. Peripheral blood and lesional scalp punch biopsies were taken from alopecia areata patients.

Source: CD4+ T cells sorted from blood, taken at week 0. This chain connects TRBV7-6 to TRBJ2-7; D possibly corresponds to TRBD2 (5 bases). The origin of this receptor is a human donor with alopecia areata. The CDR3 DNA reads as TGTGCCAGCAGCTTAGTAATTACCGGGAACGAGCAGTACTTC. Its protein is CASSLVITGNEQYF.